The 15 T cell receptor beta chains below come from one sample, sequenced in a study of T-cell reconstitution after alpha-beta-depleted transplantation in children. TCRbeta library construction was performed incorporating unique molecular identifiers. TCRdb independently ran MiXCR on the PCR reads; one entry per CDR3 protein. This repertoire shows about 1,000,000 distinct CDR3 sequences, 25% to 30% found once; its top ten account for over 25%. The specimen was PBMCs, mostly from graft donor cells, collected 360 days after TCRalphabeta/CD19-depleted stem cell transplant. The source of these receptors is a boy younger than two who had a stem cell transplant for SCID, so the T cells may come from the graft donor.

This clonotype was counted a few times. The chain carries TRBV12-3 or TRBV12-4 and TRBJ2-7; TRBD1 aligns across 11 bases. V was pared by 6 bases and J by 6 bases, with 7 bases of the junction left unmatched. This CDR3 is 14 amino acids long. The CDR3 DNA follows: TGTGCCAGCAGCCTCCGGGACAGGGGGTTCGAGCAGTACTTC. Amino acids: CASSLRDRGFEQYF.

The gene calls are TRBV9 and TRBJ2-1; TRBD2 matches at 8 bases. Germline V gene lookup returns CDR1 SGDLS and CDR2 YYNGEE. This CDR3 comprises 16 residues. Unmatched junction bases numbered 6, after V lost 0 bases and J lost 4 bases. The CDR3 spells CASSVDGLAGYNEQFF. The DNA of the CDR3 is TGTGCCAGCAGCGTAGATGGGCTAGCGGGTTACAATGAGCAGTTCTTC.

This clonotype was seen repeatedly, ten times or more. The chain couples TRBV7-2 to TRBJ2-5, with 8 nucleotides matching TRBD2. J was trimmed by 1 base and V by 0 bases; bases with no gene match: 7. Germline values: CDR1 SGHTA, CDR2 FQGNSA. The CDR3 loop spans 17 amino acids. The CDR3 region is CASSLARLAIPQETQYF. The CDR3 DNA reads as TGTGCCAGCAGCTTAGCGCGACTAGCGATACCCCAAGAGACCCAGTACTTC.

This clonotype came up many times. The chain couples TRBV20-1 to TRBJ2-3; D is ambiguous. V lost 1 base and J lost 5, with 13 bases in between. The germline V gene has CDR1 DFQATT and CDR2 SNEGSKA (reference sequence). The CDR3 runs to 14 residues. CDR3 sequence reads: CSARVDPRGDTQYF. CDR3 DNA sequence: TGCAGTGCTAGAGTAGACCCCCGAGGAGATACGCAGTATTTT.

V and J are TRBV15 and TRBJ2-4; 7 bases are a match to TRBD1. Germline V gene sequence: CDR1 LNHNV, CDR2 YYDKDF (reference sequence). Trimming removed 1 base from V and 1 base from J; junction bases left unmatched: 4. The CDR3 contains 16 residues. The CDR3 reads CATSRARQGAKNIQYF. The CDR3, as DNA: TGTGCCACCAGCAGAGCCAGACAGGGTGCCAAAAACATTCAGTACTTC.

The chain carries TRBV12-3 or TRBV12-4 and TRBJ2-7, with 11 bases fitting TRBD1. With 7 bases clipped from V and 4 bases from J, the junction kept 9 bases outside the gene matches. This CDR3 spans 15 amino acids. CDR3 amino acids: CASTIGQGAYYEQYF. DNA of the CDR3: TGTGCCAGCACAATCGGACAGGGGGCCTATTACGAGCAGTACTTC.

This clonotype was observed a few times. The V call is TRBV7-3, the J call TRBJ1-1; D unclear. Trimming left V 1 base short and J 5 bases short, with 8 bases between. Germline assignment: CDR1 SGHTA and CDR2 FQGTGA. This CDR3 spans 13 amino acids. CDR3 nucleotides: TGTGCCAGCAGCTTAAATGGGTGGACTGAAGCTTTCTTT. Translation gives CASSLNGWTEAFF.

The rearrangement links TRBV6-2 or TRBV6-3 to TRBJ2-1; D perhaps matches TRBD2 (5 bases). The length of the CDR3 is 13 residues. Germline loops: CDR1 MNHEY, CDR2 SVGEGT. V gave up 2 bases and J gave up 10 bases, with 12 bases separating them. The CDR3 nucleotides are TGTGCCAGCAGTTACCTGAACCCGGGGGAGCAGTTCTTC. Translated: CASSYLNPGEQFF.

This clonotype was counted only a few times. The chain couples TRBV4-3 to TRBJ2-5; D is unresolved. The CDR3 runs to 13 residues. The germline gives CDR1 LGHNA, CDR2 YSLEER. The V gene lost 3 bases and the J gene lost 0 bases, with 5 bases spanning the gap. The CDR3 loop is CASSHLYQETQYF. The CDR3 DNA reads TGCGCCAGCAGCCACCTGTACCAAGAGACCCAGTACTTC.

This clonotype was observed a few times. The V gene is TRBV3-1, the J gene TRBJ2-1; D ambiguous. V lost 4 bases and J lost 0, with 13 bases in between. There are 16 residues in the CDR3. Germline loops: CDR1 LGHDT, CDR2 YNNKEL (reference sequence). CDR3: CASSPGPASSYNEQFF. DNA for the CDR3: TGTGCCAGCAGCCCCGGACCGGCGAGCTCCTACAATGAGCAGTTCTTC.

The chain uses TRBV29-1 and TRBJ1-2, with a weak D call TRBD1 (5 bases). The V gene lost 7 bases and the J gene lost 4 bases, with 16 bases spanning the gap. The CDR3 totals 13 residues. Germline V gives CDR1 SQVTM, CDR2 ANQGSEA. The CDR3 loop reads CSALLRQGYGYTF. CDR3 DNA sequence: TGCAGCGCCCTACTCCGTCAGGGCTATGGCTACACCTTC.

This clonotype was detected ten times or more. The chain uses TRBV7-8 and TRBJ2-1; D may be TRBD2 (7 bases). The ends were cut back, 3 bases at V and 7 bases at J, with 13 bases in the middle. CDR1 and CDR2 from the germline V gene are SGHVS and FQNEAQ. The CDR3 is 14 residues long. DNA for the CDR3: TGTGCCAGCAGCTTGCTGGGGGGGGCTAATGAGCAGTTCTTC. Residues: CASSLLGGANEQFF.

At least ten counts were recorded for this clonotype. The chain carries TRBV5-1 and TRBJ2-3; D call uncertain. V was shortened by 0 bases and J by 4 bases, with 9 bases between the two germline ends. The CDR3 extends over 14 amino acids. Germline lookup yields CDR1 SGHRS and CDR2 YFSETQ. CDR3 sequence (DNA): TGCGCCAGCAGCTTGGCGGTGGGTGCAGATACGCAGTATTTT. Protein: CASSLAVGADTQYF.

This clonotype came up a few times. V usage is TRBV5-5 and J usage is TRBJ2-7, with 7 positions matching TRBD1. V lost 1 base to trimming and J lost 4 bases; unmatched junction nucleotides: 8. The CDR3 extends over 15 amino acids. In germline, CDR1 is SGHKS, CDR2 YYEKEE (reference sequence). The CDR3 nucleotides are TGTGCCAGCAGCTTGATGACAGGGTGGGGTTACGAGCAGTACTTC. It encodes CASSLMTGWGYEQYF.

This clonotype turned up a few times. The chain joins TRBV4-3 to TRBJ2-1, with D hard to call. This CDR3 has 16 amino acids. Germline lookup yields CDR1 LGHNA and CDR2 YSLEER. The V end lost 0 bases, the J end lost 4 bases, and 13 bases lay between the germline ends. The CDR3: CASSQDSTGLYNEQFF. The CDR3 nucleotides are TGCGCCAGCAGCCAAGATAGCACGGGCCTGTACAATGAGCAGTTCTTC.